This T cell receptor beta chain was sequenced during a study of blood T cell repertoires in COVID-19. The CDR3 has 12 amino acids. V trimming: 7 bases; J trimming: 14 bases; junction bases outside the gene matches: 13. CDR1 SQVTM and CDR2 ANQGSEA come from the germline V gene. Produced via immunoSEQ multiplex PCR; TCRdb's table is partial and in-frame only. The repertoire includes about 210,000 clones, under 90% of them detected once, and about 8.9% sits in the top ten. The TCR comes from a woman aged 45-65 years with acute COVID-19. Sequenced sample: PBMCs or T cells enriched from blood (not recorded which). The J gene is TRBJ1-4, the V gene TRBV29-1; 7 bases are a match to TRBD1. In DNA form, the CDR3 reads TGCAGCGCCGGGACAGTCCTTTCAGGGCTGTTTTTT. This encodes CSAGTVLSGLFF.